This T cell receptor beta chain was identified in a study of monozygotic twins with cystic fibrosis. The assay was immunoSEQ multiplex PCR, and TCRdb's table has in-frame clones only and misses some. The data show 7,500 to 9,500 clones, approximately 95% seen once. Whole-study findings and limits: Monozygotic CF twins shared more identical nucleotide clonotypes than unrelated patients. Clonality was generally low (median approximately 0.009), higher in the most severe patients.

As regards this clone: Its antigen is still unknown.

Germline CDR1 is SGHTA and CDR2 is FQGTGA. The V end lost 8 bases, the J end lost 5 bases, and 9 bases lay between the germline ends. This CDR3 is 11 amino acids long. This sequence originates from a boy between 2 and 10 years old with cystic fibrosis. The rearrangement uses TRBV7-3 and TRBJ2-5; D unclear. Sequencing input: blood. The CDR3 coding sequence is TGTGCCAGCTCCTTCGGGGAGACCCAGTACTTC. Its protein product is CASSFGETQYF.